Here is one TCR beta chain with its context. Its specificity is unknown. Primers: 60 Vbeta forward and 13 Jbeta reverse. Clones were read by immunoSEQ multiplex PCR, and TCRdb kept only the in-frame ones, dropping some. The sample has roughly 63,000 clones; more than 70% are singletons. The entry originates in a study of cytomegalovirus exposure and HLA in healthy donors. Overall study findings and caveats: Earlier findings revealed that most TCR beta V segments proved productive either about 90% or about 30% of the time. The study designated roughly 160 TCR beta chains cytomegalovirus-associated.

The CDR3 has 14 amino acids. The germline CDR1 and CDR2 sequences are SSHAT and FNYEAQ (reference sequence). V lost 6 bases, J lost 8 bases, and 16 bases lay in between. The sample was PBMCs. The clonotype comes from a woman aged 40 to 55 in good health and CMV-seropositive. J is TRBJ1-4 and V is TRBV7-7; no clear D gene. This chain's CDR3 is CASSSGQPGEKLFF. In DNA, the CDR3 is TGTGCCAGCAGTTCCGGGCAACCGGGGGAAAAACTGTTTTTT.